The 10 T cell receptor beta chains given below trace back to one sample, sequenced in a study of T-cell reconstitution after alpha-beta-depleted transplantation in children. This sample's TCRbeta library carried unique molecular identifier barcodes. In TCRdb, the PCR reads were re-called with MiXCR into one record per CDR3 protein. Of around 240,000 distinct CDR3 sequences listed, under 9.5% were seen once; the top ten hold approximately 6%. Material: PBMCs, mostly from graft donor cells, obtained 180 days after TCRalphabeta/CD19-depleted stem cell transplant. The receptors were sampled from a male patient younger than 18 who had a stem cell transplant for acute lymphoblastic leukemia, so the T cells may come from the graft donor.

This clonotype was recorded at least ten times. The chain's CDR3 is CASSLGDRGYGYTF. In nucleotides, the CDR3 is TGCGCCAGCAGCTTGGGGGACAGGGGCTATGGCTACACCTTC. V gene TRBV5-1 combines with J gene TRBJ1-2, with TRBD1 matching over 10 bases. After removal of 0 bases from V and 4 bases from J, the junction contained 0 bases not matched to a gene. CDR3 size: 14 residues. Germline V lookup: CDR1 SGHRS, CDR2 YFSETQ. The entire variable domain, with the rest obtained from reference TRBV5-1 and TRBJ1-2, is as follows: KAGVTQTPRYLIKTRGQQVTLSCSPISGHRSVSWYQQTPGQGLQFLFEYFSETQRNKGNFPGRFSGRQFSNSRSEMNVSTLELGDSALYLCASSLGDRGYGYTFGSGTRLTVV.

This clonotype was seen many times. The chain couples TRBV10-1 to TRBJ1-1, with TRBD1 matching over 10 bases. Germline CDR1 is WNHNN and CDR2 is SYGVQD (reference sequence). Germline trimming cut 4 bases from V and 9 bases from J; bases unmatched to any gene: 11. The CDR3 runs 15 residues. The CDR3 bases are TGCGCCAGCAGTGGTGTTGCCGGGACAGGGGCTAAAGCTTTCTTT. Amino acids: CASSGVAGTGAKAFF.

This clonotype came up many times. The chain couples TRBV9 to TRBJ1-6; TRBD1 matches 7 bases. V dropped 0 bases and J dropped 8; count of bases not matched to a gene: 8. CDR1 and CDR2 (germline): SGDLS, YYNGEE. This CDR3 has 16 amino acids. CDR3 DNA sequence: TGTGCCAGCAGCGTAGGAGGGACAGCCCTGGATTCACCCCTCCACTTT. This translates into CASSVGGTALDSPLHF.

This clonotype came up a few times. The rearrangement uses TRBV7-6 and TRBJ2-1, with D uncertain. The CDR3 contains 16 residues. V lost 1 base to trimming and J lost 10 bases, with 20 bases between them. Germline-derived CDR1 and CDR2 are SGHVS and FNYEAQ. The CDR3 sequence is CASSLGATPPRLEQFF. DNA of the CDR3: TGTGCCAGCAGCTTAGGGGCGACTCCTCCACGCCTGGAGCAGTTCTTC.

This clonotype was detected many times. The chain employs TRBV13 and TRBJ2-5; D is undetermined. Germline V gives CDR1 PRHDT, CDR2 FYEKMQ (reference sequence). Trimming shortened V by 5 bases and J by 5 bases, and 9 bases separated the two germline ends. This CDR3 has 12 amino acids. CDR3 amino acids: CASSVSLETQYF. In DNA form, the CDR3 reads TGTGCCAGCAGCGTGTCTTTGGAGACCCAGTACTTC.

This clonotype appeared many times. The chain carries TRBV4-3 and TRBJ2-2; 8 nucleotides agree with TRBD1. The germline CDR1 and CDR2 sequences are LGHNA and YSLEER. Losses at the gene ends were 3 bases for V and 0 bases for J; bases not matched to a gene: 0. The CDR3 is made up of 15 amino acids. As DNA, the CDR3 is TGCGCCAGCAGCCAGGGACAGGCGAACACCGGGGAGCTGTTTTTT. The encoded protein is CASSQGQANTGELFF.

This clonotype was picked up a small number of times. CDR3 region: CASSYSQGANYGYTF. DNA of the CDR3: TGTGCCAGCAGTTACTCACAGGGGGCTAACTATGGCTACACCTTC. V and J are TRBV6-2 or TRBV6-3 and TRBJ1-2; TRBD1 matches at 8 bases. Germline V gene data show CDR1 as MNHEY and CDR2 as SVGEGT. V was clipped by 0 bases and J by 0 bases; unmatched bases: 0. This CDR3 spans 15 amino acids.

This clonotype was observed many times. This sequence joins TRBV2 and TRBJ2-7, with no clear D. CDR1 and CDR2 (germline): SNHLY, FYNNEI. The CDR3 is 13 residues long. Between the trimmed V and J ends, which lost 2 bases and 2 bases, there was a span of 7 bases. The CDR3 here is CASSETFPYEQYF. In DNA form, the CDR3 reads TGTGCCAGCAGTGAAACATTTCCCTACGAGCAGTACTTC. Looking up the rest from reference TRBV2 and TRBJ2-7 gives the full variable domain: EPEVTQTPSHQVTQMGQEVILRCVPISNHLYFYWYRQILGQKVEFLVSFYNNEISEKSEIFDDQFSVERPDGSNFTLKIRSTKLEDSAMYFCASSETFPYEQYFGPGTRLTVT.

There are many counts of this clonotype. V and J are TRBV7-2 and TRBJ2-1; maybe TRBD2 (5 bases). The CDR3 runs 14 residues. Trimming cost V 6 bases and J 4 bases, with 13 bases left between them. Germline V gene sequence: CDR1 SGHTA, CDR2 FQGNSA. CDR3 bases: TGTGCCAGCAGTTGGCTAGCTCCTTACAATGAGCAGTTCTTC. Residues: CASSWLAPYNEQFF.

This clonotype was found many times. V usage is TRBV4-3 and J usage is TRBJ2-1; the match to TRBD2 covers 7 bases. The CDR3 contains 17 residues. Germline-derived CDR1 and CDR2 are LGHNA and YSLEER. With 0 bases clipped from V and 4 bases from J, the junction kept 9 bases outside the gene matches. CDR3 DNA: TGCGCCAGCAGCCAAGAAGGCCGGGGGGACCCTTACAATGAGCAGTTCTTC. Translated: CASSQEGRGDPYNEQFF.